The table lists the clone carrying this TCR beta chain with a few counts. Its target is unknown. Clones were sequenced by immunoSEQ multiplex PCR, and TCRdb holds only the in-frame ones, with some missing. The sample has 110,000 or so clones; around nine tenths are singletons. This sample was taken from a study of cytomegalovirus exposure and HLA in healthy donors. Study results and caveats: Some TCR beta chains (about 170 of them) were listed as cytomegalovirus-associated.

The CDR3 consists of 14 residues. Germline values: CDR1 SGHAT, CDR2 FQNNGV. V shed 5 bases and J 10 bases; nucleotides not matched to a gene: 5. Sample: PBMCs. This sequence originates from a man between 18 and 35 years old in good health and CMV-seropositive. V usage is TRBV11-2 and J usage is TRBJ1-4, with TRBD1 identical over 12 bases. The CDR3 DNA follows: TGTGCCAGCAGCCCGGGACAGGGGGCTCGAAAACTGTTTTTT. Its protein is CASSPGQGARKLFF.